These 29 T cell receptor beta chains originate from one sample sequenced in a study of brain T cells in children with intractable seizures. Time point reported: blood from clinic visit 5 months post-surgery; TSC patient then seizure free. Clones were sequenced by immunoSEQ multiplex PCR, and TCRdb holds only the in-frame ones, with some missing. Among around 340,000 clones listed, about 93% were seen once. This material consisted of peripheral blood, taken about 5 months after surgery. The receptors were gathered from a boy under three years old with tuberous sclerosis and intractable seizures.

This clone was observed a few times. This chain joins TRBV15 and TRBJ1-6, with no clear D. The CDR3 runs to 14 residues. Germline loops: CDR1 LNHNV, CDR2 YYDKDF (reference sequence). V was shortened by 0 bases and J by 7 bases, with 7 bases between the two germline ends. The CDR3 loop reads CATSREQRNSPLHF. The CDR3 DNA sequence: TGTGCCACCAGCAGAGAACAGCGGAATTCACCCCTCCACTTT.

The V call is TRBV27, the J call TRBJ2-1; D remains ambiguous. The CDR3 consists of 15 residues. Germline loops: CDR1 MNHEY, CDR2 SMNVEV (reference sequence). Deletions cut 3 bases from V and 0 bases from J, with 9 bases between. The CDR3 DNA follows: TGTGCCAGCAGTTTGTTCCTTAGCTCCTACAATGAGCAGTTCTTC. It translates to CASSLFLSSYNEQFF.

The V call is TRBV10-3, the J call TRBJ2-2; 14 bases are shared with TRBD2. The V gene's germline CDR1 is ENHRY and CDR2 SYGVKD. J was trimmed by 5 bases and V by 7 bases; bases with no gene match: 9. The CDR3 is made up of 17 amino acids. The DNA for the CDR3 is TGTGCCATCACCCCGGGACTAGCGGGAGCGGGGACCGGGGAGCTGTTTTTT. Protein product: CAITPGLAGAGTGELFF.

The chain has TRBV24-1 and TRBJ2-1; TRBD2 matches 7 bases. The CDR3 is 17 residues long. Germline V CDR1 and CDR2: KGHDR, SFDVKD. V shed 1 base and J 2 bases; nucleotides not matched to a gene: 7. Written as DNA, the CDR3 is TGTGCCACCAGTGATTTCCCTCTAGCGGAGCCCTACAATGAGCAGTTCTTC. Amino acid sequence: CATSDFPLAEPYNEQFF.

In DNA form, the CDR3 reads TGTGCCAGCAAGGGCGGGTTCTCTGGGGCCAACGTCCTGACTTTC. Protein product: CASKGGFSGANVLTF. V usage is TRBV2 and J usage is TRBJ2-6, with D tentatively TRBD2 (5 bases). The germline V gene encodes CDR1 SNHLY and CDR2 FYNNEI. The CDR3 sequence is 15 residues long. The V end lost 7 bases, the J end lost 0 bases, and 10 bases lay between the germline ends. The full variable domain, completed using reference TRBV2 and TRBJ2-6, is EPEVTQTPSHQVTQMGQEVILRCVPISNHLYFYWYRQILGQKVEFLVSFYNNEISEKSEIFDDQFSVERPDGSNFTLKIRSTKLEDSAMYFCASKGGFSGANVLTFGAGSRLTVL.

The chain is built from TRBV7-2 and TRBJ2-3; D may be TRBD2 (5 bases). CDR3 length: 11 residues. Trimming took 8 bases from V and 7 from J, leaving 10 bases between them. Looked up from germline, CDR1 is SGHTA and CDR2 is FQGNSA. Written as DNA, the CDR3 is TGTGCCAGCCGTCGGGAATATACGCAGTATTTT. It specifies CASRREYTQYF.

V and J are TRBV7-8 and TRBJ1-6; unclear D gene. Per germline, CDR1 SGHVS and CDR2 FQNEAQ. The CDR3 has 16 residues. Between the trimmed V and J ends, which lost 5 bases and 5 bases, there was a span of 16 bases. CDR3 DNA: TGTGCCAGCAGCCCCCGGGAGGTTAATAATAATTCACCCCTCCACTTT. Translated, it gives CASSPREVNNNSPLHF.

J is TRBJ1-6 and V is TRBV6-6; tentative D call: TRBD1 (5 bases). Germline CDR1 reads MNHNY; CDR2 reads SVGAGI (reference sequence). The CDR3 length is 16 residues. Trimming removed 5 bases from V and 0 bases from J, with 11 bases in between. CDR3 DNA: TGTGCCAGCAGTCGACCACAGGTCTCCTATAATTCACCCCTCCACTTT. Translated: CASSRPQVSYNSPLHF.

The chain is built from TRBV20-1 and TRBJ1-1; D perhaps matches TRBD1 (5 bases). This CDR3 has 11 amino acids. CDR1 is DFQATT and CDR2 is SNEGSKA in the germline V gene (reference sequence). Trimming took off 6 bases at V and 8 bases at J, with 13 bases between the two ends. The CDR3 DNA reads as TGCAGTGCGCCCCGGGGACTAGAAGCTTTCTTT. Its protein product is CSAPRGLEAFF.

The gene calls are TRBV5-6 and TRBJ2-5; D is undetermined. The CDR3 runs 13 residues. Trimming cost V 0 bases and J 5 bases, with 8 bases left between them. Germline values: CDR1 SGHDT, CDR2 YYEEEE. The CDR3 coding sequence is TGTGCCAGCAGCTTGGAGATTAGCGAGACCCAGTACTTC. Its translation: CASSLEISETQYF.

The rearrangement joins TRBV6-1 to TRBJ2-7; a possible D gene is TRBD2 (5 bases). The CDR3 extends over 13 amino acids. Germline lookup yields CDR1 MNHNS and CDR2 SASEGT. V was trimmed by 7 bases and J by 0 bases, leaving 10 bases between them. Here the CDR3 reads CASTSGNSYEQYF. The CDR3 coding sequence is TGTGCCAGCACAAGCGGCAACTCCTACGAGCAGTACTTC.

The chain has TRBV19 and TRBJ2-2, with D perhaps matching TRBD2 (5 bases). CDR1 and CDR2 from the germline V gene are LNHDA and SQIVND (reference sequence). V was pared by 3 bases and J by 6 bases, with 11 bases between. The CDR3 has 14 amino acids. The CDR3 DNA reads TGTGCCAGTAGTATTTCCCCCGGGGCCGGGGAGCTGTTTTTT. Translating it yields CASSISPGAGELFF.

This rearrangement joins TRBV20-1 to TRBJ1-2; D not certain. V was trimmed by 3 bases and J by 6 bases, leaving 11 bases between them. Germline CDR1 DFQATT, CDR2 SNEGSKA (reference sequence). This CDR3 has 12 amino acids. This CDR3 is CSASTGLDGYTF. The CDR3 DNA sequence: TGCAGTGCTAGTACGGGTTTGGATGGCTACACCTTC.

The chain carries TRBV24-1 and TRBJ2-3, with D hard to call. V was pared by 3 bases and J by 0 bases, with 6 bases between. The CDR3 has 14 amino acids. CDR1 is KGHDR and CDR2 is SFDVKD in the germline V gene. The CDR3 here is CATSDPASTDTQYF. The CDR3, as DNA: TGTGCCACCAGTGATCCAGCTAGCACAGATACGCAGTATTTT.

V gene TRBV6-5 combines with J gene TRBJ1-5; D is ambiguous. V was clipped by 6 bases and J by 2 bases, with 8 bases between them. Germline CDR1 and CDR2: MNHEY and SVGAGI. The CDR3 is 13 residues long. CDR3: CASSPEGNQPQHF. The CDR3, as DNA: TGTGCCAGCAGCCCGGAAGGCAATCAGCCCCAGCATTTT.

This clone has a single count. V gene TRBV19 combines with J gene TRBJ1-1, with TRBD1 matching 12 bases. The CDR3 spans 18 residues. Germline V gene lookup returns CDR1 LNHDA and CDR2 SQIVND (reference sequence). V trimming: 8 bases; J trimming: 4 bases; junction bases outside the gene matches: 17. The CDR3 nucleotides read TGTGCCAGTCCACCGAACTGGGACAGGGGGCTTGGTGGCACTGAAGCTTTCTTT. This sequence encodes CASPPNWDRGLGGTEAFF.

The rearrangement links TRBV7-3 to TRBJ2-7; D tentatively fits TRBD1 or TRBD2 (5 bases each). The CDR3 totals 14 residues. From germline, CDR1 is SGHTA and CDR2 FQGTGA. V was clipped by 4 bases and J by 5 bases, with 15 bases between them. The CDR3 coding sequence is TGTGCCAGCAGCTCATCTGGGACGGCTAACGAGCAGTACTTC. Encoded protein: CASSSSGTANEQYF.

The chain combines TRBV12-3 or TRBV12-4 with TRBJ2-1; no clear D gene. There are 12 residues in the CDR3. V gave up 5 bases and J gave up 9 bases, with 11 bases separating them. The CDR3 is CASSPTNSEQFF. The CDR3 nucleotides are TGTGCCAGCAGTCCCACAAACAGTGAGCAGTTCTTC.

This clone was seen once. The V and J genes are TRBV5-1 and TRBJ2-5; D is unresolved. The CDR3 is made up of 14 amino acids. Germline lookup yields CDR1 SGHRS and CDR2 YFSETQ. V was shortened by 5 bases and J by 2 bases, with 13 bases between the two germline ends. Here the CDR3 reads CASRKNFGQETQYF. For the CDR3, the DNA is TGCGCCAGCAGGAAGAATTTCGGACAAGAGACCCAGTACTTC. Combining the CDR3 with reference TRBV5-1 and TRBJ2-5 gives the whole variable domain KAGVTQTPRYLIKTRGQQVTLSCSPISGHRSVSWYQQTPGQGLQFLFEYFSETQRNKGNFPGRFSGRQFSNSRSEMNVSTLELGDSALYLCASRKNFGQETQYFGPGTRLLVL.

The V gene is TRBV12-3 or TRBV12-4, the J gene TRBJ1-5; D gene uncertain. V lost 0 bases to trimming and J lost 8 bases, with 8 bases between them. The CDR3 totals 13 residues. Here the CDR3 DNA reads TGTGCCAGCAGTTTAGCGATGGATGAGCCCCAGCATTTT. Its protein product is CASSLAMDEPQHF.

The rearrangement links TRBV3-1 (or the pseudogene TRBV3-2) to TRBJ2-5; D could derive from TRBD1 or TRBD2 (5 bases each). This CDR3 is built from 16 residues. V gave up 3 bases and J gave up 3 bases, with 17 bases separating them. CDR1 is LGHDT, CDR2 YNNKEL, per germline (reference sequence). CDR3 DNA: TGTGCCAGCAGCCACCTTTGGGACCCTGCGAAAGAGACCCAGTACTTC. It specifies CASSHLWDPAKETQYF.

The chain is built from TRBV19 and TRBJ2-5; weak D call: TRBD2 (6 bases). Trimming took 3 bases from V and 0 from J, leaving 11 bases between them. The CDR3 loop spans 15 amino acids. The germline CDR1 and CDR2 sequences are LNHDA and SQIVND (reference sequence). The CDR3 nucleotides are TGTGCCAGTAGTATGCGGGACTCGTACCAAGAGACCCAGTACTTC. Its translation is CASSMRDSYQETQYF.

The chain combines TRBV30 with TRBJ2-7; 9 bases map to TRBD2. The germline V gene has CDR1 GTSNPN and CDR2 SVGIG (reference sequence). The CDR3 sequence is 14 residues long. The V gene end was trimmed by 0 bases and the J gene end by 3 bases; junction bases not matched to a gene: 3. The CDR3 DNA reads TGTGCCTGGAGTGTAATAGCGGGAGACTACGAGCAGTACTTC. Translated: CAWSVIAGDYEQYF. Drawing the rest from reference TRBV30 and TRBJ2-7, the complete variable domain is SQTIHQWPATLVQPVGSPLSLECTVEGTSNPNLYWYRQAAGRGLQLLFYSVGIGQISSEVPQNLSASRPQDRQFILSSKKLLLSDSGFYLCAWSVIAGDYEQYFGPGTRLTVT.

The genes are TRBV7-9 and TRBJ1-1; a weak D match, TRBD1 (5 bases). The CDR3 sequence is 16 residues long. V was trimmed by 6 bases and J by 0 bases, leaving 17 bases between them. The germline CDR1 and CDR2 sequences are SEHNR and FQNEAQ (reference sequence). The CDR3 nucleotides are TGTGCCAGCAGTTCCGACCTGGGACTATTGAACACTGAAGCTTTCTTT. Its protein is CASSSDLGLLNTEAFF.

DNA of the CDR3: TGTGCCAGCAGTTCCCAGGTCCGGGGCTACACCTTC. This codes for CASSSQVRGYTF. This chain uses TRBV28 with TRBJ1-2, with D hard to call. The V end was cut by 4 bases, the J end by 8 bases, with 11 bases between. This CDR3 has 12 residues. Looked up from germline, CDR1 is MDHEN and CDR2 is SYDVKM.

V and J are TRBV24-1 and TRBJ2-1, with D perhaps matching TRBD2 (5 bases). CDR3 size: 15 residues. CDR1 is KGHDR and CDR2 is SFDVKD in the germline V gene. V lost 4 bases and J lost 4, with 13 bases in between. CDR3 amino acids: CATSDSAGSYNEQFF. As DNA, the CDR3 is TGTGCCACCAGTGACTCCGCGGGCTCATACAATGAGCAGTTCTTC.

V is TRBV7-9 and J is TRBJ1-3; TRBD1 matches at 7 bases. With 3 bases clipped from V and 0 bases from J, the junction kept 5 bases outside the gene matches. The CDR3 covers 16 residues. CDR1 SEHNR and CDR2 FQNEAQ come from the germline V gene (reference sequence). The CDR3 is CASSFPAGGSGNTIYF. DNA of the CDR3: TGTGCCAGCAGCTTCCCGGCAGGGGGCTCTGGAAACACCATATATTTT.

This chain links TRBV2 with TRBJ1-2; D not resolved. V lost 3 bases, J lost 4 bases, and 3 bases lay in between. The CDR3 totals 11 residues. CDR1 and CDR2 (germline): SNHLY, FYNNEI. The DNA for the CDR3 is TGTGCCAGCAGTGACAGCTATGGCTACACCTTC. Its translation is CASSDSYGYTF.

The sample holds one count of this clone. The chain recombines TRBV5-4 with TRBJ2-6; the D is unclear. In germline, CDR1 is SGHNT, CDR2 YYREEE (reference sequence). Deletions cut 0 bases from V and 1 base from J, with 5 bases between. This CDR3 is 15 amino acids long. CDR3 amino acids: CASSLEGSGANVLTF. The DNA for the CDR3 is TGTGCCAGCAGCTTGGAAGGGTCTGGGGCCAACGTCCTGACTTTC.